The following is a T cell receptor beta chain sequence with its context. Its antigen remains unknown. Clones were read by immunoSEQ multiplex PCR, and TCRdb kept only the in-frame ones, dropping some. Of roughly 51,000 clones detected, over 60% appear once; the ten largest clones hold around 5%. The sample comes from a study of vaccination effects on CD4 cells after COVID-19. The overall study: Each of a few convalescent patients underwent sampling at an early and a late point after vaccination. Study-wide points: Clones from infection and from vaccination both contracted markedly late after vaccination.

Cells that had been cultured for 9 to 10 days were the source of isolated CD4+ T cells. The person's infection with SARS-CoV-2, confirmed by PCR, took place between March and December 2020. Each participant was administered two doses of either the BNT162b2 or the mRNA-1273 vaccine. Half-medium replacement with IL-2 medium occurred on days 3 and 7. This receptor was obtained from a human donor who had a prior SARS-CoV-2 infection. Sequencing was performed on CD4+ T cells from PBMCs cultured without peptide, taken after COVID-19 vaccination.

The CDR3 coding sequence is TGTGCCTGGAGTGGGGGACTAGCGGGAGTCCTGGAGACCCAGTACTTC. Its protein is CAWSGGLAGVLETQYF. The rearrangement joins TRBV30 to TRBJ2-5; 14 bases fit TRBD2. The V gene end was trimmed by 1 base and the J gene end by 5 bases; junction bases not matched to a gene: 6. There are 16 residues in the CDR3. Germline values: CDR1 GTSNPN, CDR2 SVGIG (reference sequence).